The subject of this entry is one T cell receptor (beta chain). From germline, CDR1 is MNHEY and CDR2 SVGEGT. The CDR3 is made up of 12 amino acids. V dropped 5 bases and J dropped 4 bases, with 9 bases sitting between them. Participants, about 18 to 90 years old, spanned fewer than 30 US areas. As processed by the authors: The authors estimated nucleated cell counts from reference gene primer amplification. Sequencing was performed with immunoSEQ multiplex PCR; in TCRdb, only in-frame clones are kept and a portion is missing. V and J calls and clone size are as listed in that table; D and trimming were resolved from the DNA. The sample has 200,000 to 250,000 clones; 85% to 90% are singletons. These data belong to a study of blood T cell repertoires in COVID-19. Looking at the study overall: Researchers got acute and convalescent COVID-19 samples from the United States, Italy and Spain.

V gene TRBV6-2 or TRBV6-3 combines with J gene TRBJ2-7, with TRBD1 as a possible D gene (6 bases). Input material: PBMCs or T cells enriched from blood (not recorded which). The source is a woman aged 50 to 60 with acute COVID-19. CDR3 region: CASSMTGYEQYF. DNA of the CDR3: TGTGCCAGCAGTATGACAGGTTACGAGCAGTACTTC.